A single sample is the source of the 28 T cell receptor beta chains below, sequenced in a study of tumor-infiltrating lymphocytes in primary liver carcinoma. Synthesis of TCR beta cDNA was carried out from 500 ng total RNA with a constant-region primer. Slightly modified ARM-PCR, run as three nested multiplex PCR rounds, produced the TCR beta libraries. Running around 9 cycles apiece, the first two PCR rounds relied on TRBV1-TRBV30 forward primers together with a C-beta reverse primer. Using its own MiXCR run on the multiplex PCR reads, TCRdb lists one record per CDR3 protein. The sample lists 310,000 or so distinct CDR3 sequences, approximately 54% occurring once. The authors took blood RNA from unsorted whole blood and also extracted germline DNA. The sequenced sample was peripheral blood. These receptors were collected from a woman in her 30s with primary liver carcinoma and hepatitis B virus infection.

This clonotype was found a few times. The chain is built from TRBV14 and TRBJ2-3; no reliable D call. CDR3 length equals 15 residues. The V gene's germline CDR1 is SGHDN and CDR2 FVKESK. V was shortened by 4 bases and J by 0 bases, with 11 bases between the two germline ends. CDR3 loop: CASSRSVTSTDTQYF. In DNA, the CDR3 is TGTGCCAGCAGCCGAAGCGTCACAAGCACAGATACGCAGTATTTT.

Concerning this clonotype itself: One end of the junction is discordant with germline, which a read error may explain. The chain links TRBV10-2 to TRBJ2-3; tentative D call: TRBD1 (6 bases). Germline V gene lookup returns CDR1 WSHSY and CDR2 SAAADI. This CDR3 has 15 residues. The CDR3: CASKYTGNPTGTQYF. CDR3 DNA: TGCGCCAGCAAATACACAGGGAATCCGACAGGTACGCAGTATTTT.

Points on this clonotype: Sequence at one end of the junction differs from germline and may be a read error. The chain carries TRBV12-3 or TRBV12-4 and TRBJ1-1, with TRBD1 as a possible D gene (6 bases). The CDR3 contains 14 residues. Here the CDR3 reads CGSRQGQRNTEAFF. CDR3 in DNA: TGTGGCAGCAGGCAAGGACAGCGCAACACTGAAGCTTTCTTT.

Only one count was recorded for this clonotype. A much larger clone sits a single nucleotide away, making a read error possible. The rearrangement uses TRBV29-1 and TRBJ2-1; 8 bases align to TRBD1. V gave up 8 bases and J gave up 6 bases; unmatched junction bases: 6. The CDR3 totals 12 residues. In germline, CDR1 is SQVTM, CDR2 ANQGSEA. CDR3 region: CSTGGIGNEQFF. The CDR3 region has the DNA TGCAGCACAGGGGGAATCGGCAATGAGCAGTTCTTC.

About this clonotype: A much larger clone sits a single nucleotide away, making a read error possible. V usage is TRBV29-1 and J usage is TRBJ1-4, with unresolved D. The CDR3 has 17 residues. Germline V gene lookup returns CDR1 SQVTM and CDR2 ANQGSEA. The CDR3, as DNA: TGCTGCCCCCCGAACTCCGGAATGAAAATCGGGAATGAAGAACTGTTTTTT. Protein product: CCPPNSGMKIGNEELFF.

This clonotype was counted between two and nine times. The chain has TRBV6-2 or TRBV6-3 and TRBJ2-7; D remains unclear. The V end lost 0 bases, the J end lost 5 bases, and 5 bases lay between the germline ends. Germline CDR1 and CDR2: MNHEY and SVGEGT. This CDR3 is built from 12 residues. CDR3 sequence reads: CASSYSTHEQYF. Here the CDR3 DNA reads TGTGCCAGCAGTTACTCCACCCACGAGCAGTACTTC.

About this clonotype: Germline is not matched at one junction end, which may reflect a read error. The chain is built from TRBV28 and TRBJ1-6; D is possibly TRBD1 (6 bases). Per the germline V gene, CDR1 is MDHEN and CDR2 is SYDVKM. The CDR3 has 16 residues. The CDR3 DNA sequence: TGTGCCGGCAGGAGGGGACAACAACCTTCCCATTCACCCCTCCACTTT. Translated: CAGRRGQQPSHSPLHF.

This clonotype came up many times. The V and J genes are TRBV29-1 and TRBJ2-3, with D perhaps matching TRBD2 (5 bases). This CDR3 is 14 amino acids long. Trimming took 3 bases from V and 0 from J, leaving 10 bases between them. The germline V gene has CDR1 SQVTM and CDR2 ANQGSEA. CDR3 nucleotides: TGCAGCGTTGAGAGTTCGGGGAGCACAGATACGCAGTATTTT. Encoded protein: CSVESSGSTDTQYF.

This clonotype was counted many times. The chain combines TRBV6-5 with TRBJ1-6; D gene unclear. Germline CDR1 and CDR2: MNHEY and SVGAGI. The CDR3 runs to 14 residues. The ends were cut back, 0 bases at V and 6 bases at J, with 6 bases in the middle. The CDR3 here is CASSYSGGNSPLHF. Here the CDR3 DNA reads TGTGCCAGCAGTTACTCGGGTGGTAATTCACCCCTCCACTTT.

Comment on this clonotype: A read error may explain this, as a much larger clone is one base away. V gene TRBV5-4 combines with J gene TRBJ1-1; no clear D. CDR3 length: 16 residues. With 6 bases removed from V and 7 bases from J, the gap between germline ends came to 25 bases. Germline loops: CDR1 SGHNT, CDR2 YYREEE (reference sequence). The DNA of the CDR3 is TGTGCCAGCACCACCGGGTCCTCCCAAAAGCGCATTGAAGCTTTCTTT. Its protein product is CASTTGSSQKRIEAFF. Together with reference TRBV5-4 and TRBJ1-1, the CDR3 gives the full variable domain: ETGVTQSPTHLIKTRGQQVTLRCSSQSGHNTVSWYQQALGQGPQFIFQYYREEENGRGNFPPRFSGLQFPNYSSELNVNALELDDSALYLCASTTGSSQKRIEAFFGQGTRLTVV.

The CDR3 bases are TGCGCCAGCAGCCAGGCAGGGGCAGGGAGGAACTATGGCTACACCTTC. Its protein is CASSQAGAGRNYGYTF. The chain joins TRBV4-3 to TRBJ1-2; D might be TRBD1 (6 bases). Germline V CDR1 and CDR2: LGHNA, YSLEER. The germline V and J ends were trimmed by 3 bases and 2 bases, with 16 bases remaining between them. CDR3 length: 16 residues.

This sequence joins TRBV6-5 and TRBJ1-5; D might be TRBD1 (5 bases). V was pared by 6 bases and J by 0 bases, with 9 bases between. This CDR3 contains 14 residues. CDR1 MNHEY and CDR2 SVGAGI come from the germline V gene. CDR3 bases: TGTGCCAGCAGACGGGACTGTAGCAATCAGCCCCAGCATTTT. It translates to CASRRDCSNQPQHF.

The rearrangement links TRBV5-5 to TRBJ2-3; D is perhaps TRBD1 (6 bases). Germline loops: CDR1 SGHKS, CDR2 YYEKEE (reference sequence). The CDR3 loop spans 14 amino acids. Trimming stripped 6 bases from V and 0 bases from J, with 11 bases between. The CDR3 here is CASKTGQSTDTQYF. DNA for the CDR3: TGTGCCAGCAAAACCGGACAGAGCACAGATACGCAGTATTTT.

This clonotype came up many times. V and J are TRBV11-2 and TRBJ2-2; TRBD2 might be the D (6 bases). Germline V gene data show CDR1 as SGHAT and CDR2 as FQNNGV. The length of the CDR3 is 15 residues. With 1 base removed from V and 8 bases from J, the gap between germline ends came to 14 bases. For the CDR3, the DNA is TGTGCCAGCAGCTTAGTTGGCGGGACGTCGGGGGAGCTGTTTTTT. Amino acid sequence: CASSLVGGTSGELFF.

This chain uses TRBV14 with TRBJ2-6; 10 nucleotides align to TRBD1. This CDR3 is 15 amino acids long. Germline-derived CDR1 and CDR2 are SGHDN and FVKESK. The J segment lost 0 bases and the V segment lost 8 bases, leaving 1 base of the junction unmatched. CDR3 sequence reads: CASGTGASGANVLTF. The DNA for the CDR3 is TGTGCCAGCGGGACAGGGGCCTCTGGGGCCAACGTCCTGACTTTC.

The chain joins TRBV28 to TRBJ2-7; no clear D. CDR3 size: 12 residues. V was clipped by 6 bases and J by 6 bases, with 12 bases between them. From germline, CDR1 is MDHEN and CDR2 SYDVKM. CDR3 DNA sequence: TGTGCCAGCAGCATGCCGAGTGCCGAGCAGTACTTC. Protein sequence: CASSMPSAEQYF.

The gene calls are TRBV6-5 and TRBJ2-7; maybe TRBD2 (6 bases). V lost 10 bases to trimming and J lost 1 base, with 14 bases between them. The CDR3 runs to 13 residues. From germline, CDR1 is MNHEY and CDR2 SVGAGI. CDR3 sequence (DNA): TGTGCCAACACTATCGGGAGTTCCTACGAGCAGTACTTC. Its translation is CANTIGSSYEQYF.

A note on this clonotype: A single base separates this from a much larger clone, so it may be a read error. The rearrangement uses TRBV29-1 and TRBJ1-5, with D unresolved. Germline CDR1 is SQVTM and CDR2 is ANQGSEA. The CDR3 totals 12 residues. The V end was cut by 4 bases, the J end by 9 bases, with 13 bases between. The DNA for the CDR3 is TGCAGCGTTGGGTCGGGAGGGCGGCCCCAGCATTTT. Its protein is CSVGSGGRPQHF.

The V call is TRBV28, the J call TRBJ2-7; D is uncertain. The CDR3 sequence is 15 residues long. The V end was cut by 6 bases, the J end by 9 bases, with 24 bases between. Germline lookup yields CDR1 MDHEN and CDR2 SYDVKM. DNA of the CDR3: TGTGCCAGCAGCTCACCCGGCCCCATTGTCATGGGGCAGTACTTC. Translating gives CASSSPGPIVMGQYF.

This clonotype was seen once. Possible read error: a much larger clone is one base away. The rearrangement uses TRBV4-1 and TRBJ2-1, with 10 bases lining up with TRBD2. CDR1 and CDR2 (germline): MGHRA, YSYEKL. CDR3 length: 15 amino acids. The CDR3 loop is CATSIRLAGYNEQFF. Written as DNA, the CDR3 is TGCGCCACCAGCATCCGACTAGCGGGTTACAATGAGCAGTTCTTC.

V is TRBV28 and J is TRBJ2-4, with a possible D match to TRBD2 (7 bases). The CDR3 sequence is 17 residues long. CDR1 and CDR2 from the germline V gene are MDHEN and SYDVKM. The CDR3: CTNSAQIGGLDKNIQYF. The CDR3 DNA reads as TGTACCAACAGTGCTCAAATCGGGGGGCTGGACAAAAACATTCAGTACTTC.

This clonotype was observed a single time. A much larger clone differs by one base, so this may be a read error. The chain is built from TRBV12-3 or TRBV12-4 and TRBJ2-7, with a tentative D call TRBD2 (5 bases). The V and J ends lost 6 bases and 6 bases respectively, with 21 bases between them. The CDR3 length is 15 residues. The CDR3 loop is CASSLGEQIRGEQYF. As DNA, the CDR3 is TGTGCCAGCAGCCTGGGAGAACAGATACGGGGCGAGCAGTACTTC.

This clonotype was picked up many times. The chain has TRBV11-3 and TRBJ2-7; perhaps TRBD1 as D (6 bases). V lost 3 bases and J lost 2, with 14 bases in between. The germline V gene encodes CDR1 SGHNT and CDR2 YENEEA. There are 15 residues in the CDR3. Written as DNA, the CDR3 is TGTGCCAGCAGCTTCGGGCAGGGGCCCACCTACGAGCAGTACTTC. Protein: CASSFGQGPTYEQYF.

The rearrangement uses TRBV11-2 and TRBJ2-7; 14 bases align to TRBD2. Per germline, CDR1 SGHAT and CDR2 FQNNGV. There are 16 residues in the CDR3. V lost 10 bases, J lost 7 bases, and 15 bases stayed unmatched. The CDR3 region has the DNA TGTGCCAACAGTTTAGCGGTGGGACTAGCGGGGGAAGAGCAGTACTTC. Its protein is CANSLAVGLAGEEQYF.

This clonotype was counted between two and nine times. The chain couples TRBV7-9 to TRBJ2-7; unclear D gene. Germline lookup yields CDR1 SEHNR and CDR2 FQNEAQ (reference sequence). The CDR3 length is 15 residues. Trimming pared 5 bases from V and 3 bases from J, leaving 17 bases between. CDR3 coding DNA: TGTGCCAGCAGCCCTAGGACGGAATTGTACTACGAGCAGTACTTC. Protein product: CASSPRTELYYEQYF. Based on the CDR3 plus reference TRBV7-9 and TRBJ2-7, the full variable domain is DTGVSQNPRHKITKRGQNVTFRCDPISEHNRLYWYRQTLGQGPEFLTYFQNEAQLEKSRLLSDRFSAERPKGSFSTLEIQRTEQGDSAMYLCASSPRTELYYEQYFGPGTRLTVT.

With respect to this clonotype: At one end the junction does not follow the germline gene, possibly because of a read error. The chain combines TRBV4-3 with TRBJ2-7; D possibly uses TRBD1 or TRBD2 (6 bases each). Germline V gives CDR1 LGHNA, CDR2 YSLEER. The CDR3 contains 15 residues. The CDR3 sequence is CASSPSDGGVYDQYF. The CDR3 region has the DNA TGCGCCAGCAGCCCCAGCGACGGGGGCGTTTACGATCAGTACTTC.

This clonotype was seen only once. A clone one base away is much larger, so this may be a read error. The chain links TRBV7-9 to TRBJ2-3; D remains unclear. The CDR3 is 13 amino acids. Germline loops: CDR1 SEHNR, CDR2 FQNEAQ (reference sequence). The CDR3 loop is CASSLEGSDTRYF. Here the CDR3 DNA reads TGTGCCAGCAGCTTAGAGGGATCAGATACGCGGTATTTT.

There are a few counts of this clonotype. The genes are TRBV12-3 or TRBV12-4 and TRBJ2-3, with 11 positions matching TRBD2. V was clipped by 7 bases and J by 4 bases; unmatched bases: 10. The CDR3 is 16 residues long. This chain's CDR3 is CASIPRLAGFPDTQYF. The CDR3 DNA follows: TGTGCCAGCATTCCCCGACTAGCGGGGTTTCCAGATACGCAGTATTTT.